The 21 T cell receptor beta chains in this list originate from one sample, sequenced in a study of T cells after yellow fever vaccination. One entry per CDR3 protein results from TCRdb running MiXCR on the 5' RACE reads. The sample records tens of thousands of distinct CDR3 sequences, 7% to 9% being singletons. The starting material was CD8+ T cells sorted from PBMCs, obtained around 15 days after the first yellow fever vaccination. The receptors were sampled from a man between 18 and 29 years old who received the YFV17D yellow fever vaccine.

The chain recombines TRBV7-9 with TRBJ2-3; 7 positions agree with TRBD1. From germline, CDR1 is SEHNR and CDR2 FQNEAQ (reference sequence). Losses at the gene ends were 4 bases for V and 7 bases for J; bases not matched to a gene: 17. This CDR3 has 17 amino acids. CDR3 coding DNA: TGTGCCAGCAGCTCCTTAGTGGGGACAGCTGGCTTGAATACGCAGTATTTT. Translation gives CASSSLVGTAGLNTQYF.

The count of this clonotype is one. A much larger clone lies one base from this, so it may be a read error. The J gene is TRBJ2-5, the V gene TRBV6-2 or TRBV6-3; D is possibly TRBD2 (6 bases). Germline assignment: CDR1 MNHEY and CDR2 SVGEGT. The V end was cut by 9 bases, the J end by 5 bases, with 19 bases between. This CDR3 has 14 amino acids. The CDR3 nucleotides read TGTGCCAGACGATCGACTAGTTTGCGGGAGACCCAGTACTTC. Encoded protein: CARRSTSLRETQYF.

This clonotype was detected ten times or more. The genes are TRBV9 and TRBJ2-5; D ambiguous. The CDR3 runs 13 residues. V lost 5 bases and J 4 bases, leaving 12 bases between the germline ends. Germline V lookup: CDR1 SGDLS, CDR2 YYNGEE. CDR3 in amino acids: CASSPEAAETQYF. DNA for the CDR3: TGTGCCAGCAGTCCCGAAGCAGCAGAGACCCAGTACTTC.

In this sample, this clonotype turned up many times. The J gene is TRBJ2-3, the V gene TRBV11-1; TRBD2 matches 14 bases. The CDR3 sequence is 18 residues long. V dropped 5 bases and J dropped 1; count of bases not matched to a gene: 8. CDR1 and CDR2 from the germline V gene are SGHAT and FQDESV (reference sequence). The DNA of the CDR3 is TGTGCCAGCAGCACCGGGACTAGCGGGGGTTTGCGCACAGATACGCAGTATTTT. Amino acid sequence: CASSTGTSGGLRTDTQYF.

This clonotype was observed a few times. The J gene is TRBJ2-7, the V gene TRBV30; the D call may be TRBD1 or TRBD2 (5 bases each). Germline lookup yields CDR1 GTSNPN and CDR2 SVGIG (reference sequence). The CDR3 totals 15 residues. Trimming took off 3 bases at V and 2 bases at J, with 17 bases between the two ends. In nucleotides, the CDR3 is TGTGCCTGGAGCCCCGAGGGGTATAGCGCCTACGAGCAGTACTTC. This encodes CAWSPEGYSAYEQYF. The whole variable domain, filled in from reference TRBV30 and TRBJ2-7, reads SQTIHQWPATLVQPVGSPLSLECTVEGTSNPNLYWYRQAAGRGLQLLFYSVGIGQISSEVPQNLSASRPQDRQFILSSKKLLLSDSGFYLCAWSPEGYSAYEQYFGPGTRLTVT.

Many counts were recorded for this clonotype. CDR3 sequence reads: CSAVPPTEAFF. The DNA of the CDR3 is TGCAGTGCTGTCCCCCCCACTGAAGCTTTCTTT. The chain uses TRBV20-1 and TRBJ1-1, with D unclear. Germline V gene data show CDR1 as DFQATT and CDR2 as SNEGSKA (reference sequence). The CDR3 consists of 11 residues. Trimming cost V 5 bases and J 4 bases, with 8 bases left between them.

The table lists this clonotype with many counts. CDR3 DNA sequence: TGTGCCAGCAGCTTGATGCTAGCGGGGTTCGTAGATACGCAGTATTTT. The encoded protein is CASSLMLAGFVDTQYF. The rearrangement links TRBV7-9 to TRBJ2-3, with 9 bases matching TRBD2. V shed 3 bases and J 5 bases; nucleotides not matched to a gene: 9. Germline CDR1 and CDR2: SEHNR and FQNEAQ (reference sequence). The CDR3 sequence is 16 residues long.

This clonotype was counted at least ten times. The chain carries TRBV10-3 and TRBJ2-3; TRBD2 aligns across 10 bases. This CDR3 spans 14 amino acids. Germline trimming cut 6 bases from V and 1 base from J; bases unmatched to any gene: 1. CDR1 is ENHRY, CDR2 SYGVKD, per germline. CDR3 in DNA: TGTGCCATCAGCGGGACTAGCGGCACAGATACGCAGTATTTT. Amino acids: CAISGTSGTDTQYF.

This clonotype appeared many times. The chain carries TRBV27 and TRBJ2-7; no reliable D call. The CDR3 is made up of 12 amino acids. The germline CDR1 and CDR2 sequences are MNHEY and SMNVEV (reference sequence). With 4 bases removed from V and 7 bases from J, the gap between germline ends came to 11 bases. CDR3 loop: CASSSDFGEQYF. The CDR3 coding sequence is TGTGCCAGCAGTTCTGACTTCGGGGAGCAGTACTTC.

This clonotype was observed many times. The chain links TRBV5-1 to TRBJ2-1; D unresolved. V lost 1 base and J 0 bases, leaving 8 bases between the germline ends. CDR1 and CDR2 (germline): SGHRS, YFSETQ. The CDR3 is made up of 15 amino acids. The CDR3 nucleotides are TGCGCCAGCAGCTTGTCTAACGGCTCCTACAATGAGCAGTTCTTC. The encoded protein is CASSLSNGSYNEQFF.

Ten or more counts support this clonotype. The gene calls are TRBV2 and TRBJ1-2; 7 nucleotides line up with TRBD1. The J segment lost 0 bases and the V segment lost 9 bases, leaving 16 bases of the junction unmatched. The CDR3 extends over 17 amino acids. Germline V gene lookup returns CDR1 SNHLY and CDR2 FYNNEI. CDR3 residues: CASDRELGAPSNYGYTF. The CDR3 nucleotides read TGTGCCAGTGACAGGGAATTAGGAGCCCCCTCTAACTATGGCTACACCTTC.

The sample holds many counts of this clonotype. This chain connects TRBV28 to TRBJ1-5; maybe TRBD1 (5 bases). Germline V CDR1 and CDR2: MDHEN, SYDVKM. Trimming removed 5 bases from V and 6 bases from J, with 11 bases in between. The CDR3 loop spans 13 amino acids. In DNA, the CDR3 is TGTGCCAGCAGTGCCGGGGGGGGTCAGCCCCAGCATTTT. This sequence encodes CASSAGGGQPQHF. The complete variable domain, with remaining parts taken from reference TRBV28 and TRBJ1-5, reads DVKVTQSSRYLVKRTGEKVFLECVQDMDHENMFWYRQDPGLGLRLIYFSYDVKMKEKGDIPEGYSVSREKKERFSLILESASTNQTSMYLCASSAGGGQPQHFGDGTRLSIL.

This clonotype was found many times. The genes are TRBV7-6 and TRBJ2-1; no clear D gene. Trimming removed 2 bases at V and 0 bases at J, with 5 bases between. Germline CDR1 reads SGHVS; CDR2 reads FNYEAQ. This CDR3 is 14 amino acids long. The CDR3 DNA follows: TGTGCCAGCAGCTTAACAAACTCCTACAATGAGCAGTTCTTC. The encoded protein is CASSLTNSYNEQFF.

This clonotype showed up many times. For the CDR3, the DNA is TGTGCCAGCACTCTGACAGGGGGAAACACTGAAGCTTTCTTT. Residues: CASTLTGGNTEAFF. The V and J genes are TRBV27 and TRBJ1-1; 9 positions match TRBD1. V lost 7 bases, J lost 2 bases, and 5 bases stayed unmatched. Germline V gene data show CDR1 as MNHEY and CDR2 as SMNVEV (reference sequence). This CDR3 comprises 14 residues.

Many counts were recorded for this clonotype. V usage is TRBV4-3 and J usage is TRBJ1-4; 7 bases fit TRBD1. Per the germline V gene, CDR1 is LGHNA and CDR2 is YSLEER. CDR3 length equals 15 residues. The junction had 4 bases not matched to a gene; V was cut back by 3 bases and J by 3 bases. CDR3 DNA: TGCGCCAGCAGCCATACCGGGACAGCTAATGAAAAACTGTTTTTT. Amino acid sequence: CASSHTGTANEKLFF.

V usage is TRBV9 and J usage is TRBJ1-6, with D possibly matching TRBD1 (5 bases). CDR1 is SGDLS, CDR2 YYNGEE, per germline. This CDR3 is built from 16 residues. V shed 6 bases and J shed 1 base, with 14 bases lying between them. Here the CDR3 reads CASTPGGSSYNSPLHF. In DNA form, the CDR3 reads TGTGCCAGCACCCCGGGGGGATCGTCCTATAATTCACCCCTCCACTTT.

In its sample, this clonotype was seen many times. The genes are TRBV4-2 and TRBJ2-4; 7 nucleotides match TRBD2. Losses at the gene ends were 2 bases for V and 8 bases for J; bases not matched to a gene: 12. This CDR3 region has 16 residues. CDR1 and CDR2 from the germline V gene are LGHNA and YNFKEQ. Written as DNA, the CDR3 is TGTGCCAGCAGCCAAACCCCAGCGGGGCTTGGAGACATTCAGTACTTC. Protein: CASSQTPAGLGDIQYF.

In this sample, this clonotype turned up many times. The chain recombines TRBV7-2 with TRBJ2-5; possible D gene TRBD1, 5 bases. CDR1 SGHTA and CDR2 FQGNSA come from the germline V gene. This CDR3 is 16 amino acids long. Deletions cut 5 bases from V and 3 bases from J, with 19 bases between. In nucleotides, the CDR3 is TGTGCCAGCAGCATTGCTGCTTGGACACAAAAAGAGACCCAGTACTTC. This codes for CASSIAAWTQKETQYF.

At least ten counts were recorded for this clonotype. The chain carries TRBV12-3 or TRBV12-4 and TRBJ2-1; possibly TRBD1 or TRBD2 for D (5 bases each). The length of the CDR3 is 14 residues. V was cut by 5 bases and J by 5 bases, with 13 bases left in between. CDR3 bases: TGTGCCAGCAGTACAACGGGGCTGAACAATGAGCAGTTCTTC. It yields the protein CASSTTGLNNEQFF.

This clonotype was seen at least ten times. This chain connects TRBV29-1 to TRBJ2-7; D not resolved. V was clipped by 3 bases and J by 0 bases, with 9 bases between them. This CDR3 is built from 13 residues. CDR1 is SQVTM and CDR2 is ANQGSEA in the germline V gene. For the CDR3, the DNA is TGCAGCGTTGACCAGTTTGGCTCCTACGAGCAGTACTTC. Protein product: CSVDQFGSYEQYF.

The sample holds many counts of this clonotype. The CDR3 nucleotides read TGCAGCGCCACAAATTCCGGAACGAGGGCCTACGAGCAGTACTTC. Residues: CSATNSGTRAYEQYF. The genes are TRBV29-1 and TRBJ2-7, with a possible D match to TRBD2 (5 bases). This CDR3 is 15 amino acids long. The V gene's germline CDR1 is SQVTM and CDR2 ANQGSEA. V was pared by 7 bases and J by 2 bases, with 21 bases between.